Listed below are T cell receptor beta chains from one sample, sequenced in a study of blood T cell repertoires in COVID-19. Clones were read by immunoSEQ multiplex PCR, and TCRdb kept only the in-frame ones, dropping some. The sample carries roughly 150,000 clones, 89% recorded once. Sequences were obtained from peripheral blood. All receptors come from a man in his sixties with acute or convalescent COVID-19. The CDR3 runs from the conserved cysteine through the conserved F or W. The D gene is left open where the match is weak. Only part of the rows carry a size: once, few, many, or a class if the clone is expanded.

length: 14
D: TRBD1
size: -
V: TRBV4-1
J: TRBJ2-5
DNA: TGCGCCAGCAGCTCCGGGACAGGACAAGAGACCCAGTACTTC
CDR3: CASSSGTGQETQYF

length: 15
D: -
size: once
V: TRBV24-1
J: TRBJ2-6
DNA: TGTGCCACCAGTGATAGGGGTTCGGGGGCCAACGTCCTGACTTTC
CDR3: CATSDRGSGANVLTF

length: 14
D: -
size: -
V: TRBV4-1
J: TRBJ1-2
DNA: TGCGCCAGCAGCCAACACGGGTCGAACTATGGCTACACCTTC
CDR3: CASSQHGSNYGYTF

length: 16
D: TRBD2
size: -
V: TRBV14
J: TRBJ2-5
DNA: TGTGCCAGCAGCCAGGGCCGACTAGCGGGGATGGAGACCCAGTACTTC
CDR3: CASSQGRLAGMETQYF

length: 15
D: -
size: -
V: TRBV19
J: TRBJ1-4
DNA: TGTGCCACTTACGACACGGGACTCCTTAATGAAAAACTGTTTTTT
CDR3: CATYDTGLLNEKLFF

length: 16
D: -
size: -
V: TRBV23-1
J: TRBJ2-5
DNA: TGCGCCAGCAGTCACCCTCCACAGGGAGCGGAGGAGACCCAGTACTTC
CDR3: CASSHPPQGAEETQYF

length: 14
D: -
size: -
V: TRBV30
J: TRBJ1-2
DNA: TGTGCCTGGAGTGTACAGGACCGTTCTTTGGGCTACACCTTC
CDR3: CAWSVQDRSLGYTF

length: 15
D: -
size: -
V: TRBV21-1
J: TRBJ1-2
DNA: TGTGCCAGCAGCAAAGCGAGGACAGGGGCCGGTGGCTACACCTTC
CDR3: CASSKARTGAGGYTF

length: 11
D: -
size: -
V: TRBV29-1
J: TRBJ1-2
DNA: TGCAGCGTAAGGGGCTACTATGGCTACACCTTC
CDR3: CSVRGYYGYTF

length: 18
D: -
size: -
V: TRBV11-2
J: TRBJ1-3
DNA: TGTGCCAGCAGCCCTATGGCCTACAGGGTCTACTCTGGAAACACCATATATTTT
CDR3: CASSPMAYRVYSGNTIYF

length: 16
D: -
size: -
V: TRBV21-1
J: TRBJ1-5
DNA: TGTGCCAGCAGCAGGTGGGGGACAGGCTTCGATCAGCCCCAGCATTTT
CDR3: CASSRWGTGFDQPQHF

length: 13
D: -
size: -
V: TRBV9
J: TRBJ2-3
DNA: TGTGCCAGCAAGGTGGATAGCGGAGATACGCAGTATTTT
CDR3: CASKVDSGDTQYF

length: 14
D: TRBD1
size: -
V: TRBV29-1
J: TRBJ1-1
DNA: TGCAGCGTTGCAACCGGGACAGGGGTGAATGAAGCTTTCTTT
CDR3: CSVATGTGVNEAFF

length: 15
D: TRBD1
size: -
V: TRBV10-2
J: TRBJ1-2
DNA: TGCGCCAGCAGTGAGTCCAGGGGGCAAAACTATGGCTACACCTTC
CDR3: CASSESRGQNYGYTF

length: 17
D: -
size: -
V: TRBV30
J: TRBJ1-2
DNA: TGTGCCTGGAGTGTACTAGGAGACAGGCGAGGATCCTATGGCTACACCTTC
CDR3: CAWSVLGDRRGSYGYTF

length: 16
D: TRBD1
size: -
V: TRBV18
J: TRBJ1-5
DNA: TGTGCCAGCTCATCCACAGGGGGCGTTGTCAATCAGCCCCAGCATTTT
CDR3: CASSSTGGVVNQPQHF

length: 13
D: -
size: -
V: TRBV5-1
J: TRBJ1-5
DNA: TGCGCCAGCAGCTTGGGGGCAGGACAGCCCCAGCATTTT
CDR3: CASSLGAGQPQHF

length: 14
D: -
size: -
V: TRBV7-2
J: TRBJ2-7
DNA: TGTGCCAGCAGCGGTCAGGGGGGTCCCTACGAGCAGTACTTC
CDR3: CASSGQGGPYEQYF